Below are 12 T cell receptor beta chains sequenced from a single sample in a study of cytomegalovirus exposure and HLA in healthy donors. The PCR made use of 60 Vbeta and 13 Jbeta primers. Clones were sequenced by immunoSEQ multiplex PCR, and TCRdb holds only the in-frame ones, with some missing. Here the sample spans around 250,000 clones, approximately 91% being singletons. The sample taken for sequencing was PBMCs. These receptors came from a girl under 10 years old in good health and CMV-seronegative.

CDR3 coding DNA: TGTGCCAGCAGCTATCACGGACAGGGGGACTACGAGCAGTACTTC. Translating gives CASSYHGQGDYEQYF. The V and J genes are TRBV7-9 and TRBJ2-7, with 10 bases matching TRBD1. The CDR3 loop spans 15 amino acids. From germline, CDR1 is SEHNR and CDR2 FQNEAQ (reference sequence). V shed 4 bases and J 3 bases; nucleotides not matched to a gene: 6. Complete variable domain (other parts from reference TRBV7-9 and TRBJ2-7): DTGVSQNPRHKITKRGQNVTFRCDPISEHNRLYWYRQTLGQGPEFLTYFQNEAQLEKSRLLSDRFSAERPKGSFSTLEIQRTEQGDSAMYLCASSYHGQGDYEQYFGPGTRLTVT.

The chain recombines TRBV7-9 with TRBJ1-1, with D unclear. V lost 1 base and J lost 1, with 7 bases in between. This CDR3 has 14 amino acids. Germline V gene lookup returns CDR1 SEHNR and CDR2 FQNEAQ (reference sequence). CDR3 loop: CASSLEQENTEAFF. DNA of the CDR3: TGTGCCAGCAGCTTAGAACAAGAGAACACTGAAGCTTTCTTT.

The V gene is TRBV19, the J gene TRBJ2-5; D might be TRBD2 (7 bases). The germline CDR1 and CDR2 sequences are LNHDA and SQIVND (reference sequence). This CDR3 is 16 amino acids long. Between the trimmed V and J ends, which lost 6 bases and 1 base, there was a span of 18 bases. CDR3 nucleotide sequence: TGTGCCAGTAGGAACAGCCGGGGGGACACCCAAGAGACCCAGTACTTC. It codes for CASRNSRGDTQETQYF.

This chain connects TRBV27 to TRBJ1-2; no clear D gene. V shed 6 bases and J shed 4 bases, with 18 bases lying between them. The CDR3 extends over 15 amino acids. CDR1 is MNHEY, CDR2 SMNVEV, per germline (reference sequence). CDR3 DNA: TGTGCCAGCAGCGCAATCAGGTCCCCCCTCTATGGCTACACCTTC. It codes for CASSAIRSPLYGYTF.

CDR3 in amino acids: CAWHPRAMNTEAFF. CDR3 in DNA: TGTGCCTGGCATCCCAGGGCCATGAACACTGAAGCTTTCTTT. V and J are TRBV30 and TRBJ1-1, with a tentative D call TRBD1 (5 bases). CDR1 is GTSNPN, CDR2 SVGIG, per germline (reference sequence). This CDR3 has 14 residues. V was shortened by 5 bases and J by 0 bases, with 13 bases between the two germline ends.

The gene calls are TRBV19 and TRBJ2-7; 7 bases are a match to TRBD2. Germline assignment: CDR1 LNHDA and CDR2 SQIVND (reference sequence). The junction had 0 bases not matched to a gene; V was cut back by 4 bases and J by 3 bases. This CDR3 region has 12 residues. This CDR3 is CASSREGYEQYF. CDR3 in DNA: TGTGCCAGTAGTAGGGAGGGCTACGAGCAGTACTTC.

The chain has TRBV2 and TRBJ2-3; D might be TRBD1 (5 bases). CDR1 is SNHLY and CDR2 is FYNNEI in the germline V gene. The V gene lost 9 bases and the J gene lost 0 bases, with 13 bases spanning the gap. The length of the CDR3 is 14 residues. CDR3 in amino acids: CASPQGTSTDTQYF. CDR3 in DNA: TGTGCCAGTCCCCAGGGTACTAGCACAGATACGCAGTATTTT.

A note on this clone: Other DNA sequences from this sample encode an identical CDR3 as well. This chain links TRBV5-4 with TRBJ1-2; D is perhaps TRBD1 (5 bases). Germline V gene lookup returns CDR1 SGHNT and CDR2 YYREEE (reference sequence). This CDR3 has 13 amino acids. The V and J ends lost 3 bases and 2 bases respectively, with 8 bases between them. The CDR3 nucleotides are TGTGCCAGCAGCTCTACAGGAAACTATGGCTACACCTTC. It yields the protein CASSSTGNYGYTF.

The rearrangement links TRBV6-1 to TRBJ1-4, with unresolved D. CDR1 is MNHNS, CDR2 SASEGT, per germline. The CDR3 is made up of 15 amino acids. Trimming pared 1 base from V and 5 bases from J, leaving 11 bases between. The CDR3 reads CASSEGRGINEKLFF. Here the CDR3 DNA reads TGTGCCAGCAGTGAAGGACGAGGAATCAATGAAAAACTGTTTTTT.

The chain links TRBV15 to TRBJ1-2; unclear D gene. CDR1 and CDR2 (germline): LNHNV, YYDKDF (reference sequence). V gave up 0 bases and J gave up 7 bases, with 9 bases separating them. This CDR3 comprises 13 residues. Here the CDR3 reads CATSRDLRGGYTF. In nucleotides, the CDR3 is TGTGCCACCAGCAGAGATCTCCGGGGTGGCTACACCTTC. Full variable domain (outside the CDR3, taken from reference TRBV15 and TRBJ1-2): DAMVIQNPRYQVTQFGKPVTLSCSQTLNHNVMYWYQQKSSQAPKLLFHYYDKDFNNEADTPDNFQSRRPNTSFCFLDIRSPGLGDTAMYLCATSRDLRGGYTFGSGTRLTVV.

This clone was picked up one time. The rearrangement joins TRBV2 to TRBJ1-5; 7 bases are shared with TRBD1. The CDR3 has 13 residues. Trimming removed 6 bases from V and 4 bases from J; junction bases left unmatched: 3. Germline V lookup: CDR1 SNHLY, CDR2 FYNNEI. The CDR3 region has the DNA TGTGCCAGCAGGCCCAGGGGGAATCAGCCCCAGCATTTT. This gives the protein CASRPRGNQPQHF.

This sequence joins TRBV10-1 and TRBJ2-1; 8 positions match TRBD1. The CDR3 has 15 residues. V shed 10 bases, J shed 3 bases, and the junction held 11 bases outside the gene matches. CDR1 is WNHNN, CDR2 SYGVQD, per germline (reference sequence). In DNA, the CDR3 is TGCGCCACCTCCCGTAGGACAGGGTTCTACAATGAGCAGTTCTTC. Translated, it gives CATSRRTGFYNEQFF.